A selection of T cell receptor beta chains follows, all from one sample in a study of blood T cell repertoires in COVID-19. Sequenced by immunoSEQ multiplex PCR; TCRdb stores in-frame clones only, minus some. The data contain hundreds of thousands of clones, 75% to 85% of them seen just once; the ten biggest clones take up roughly 5%. The source material was peripheral blood. The receptor source for this set is a man aged 45-65 years with COVID-19, enrolled during active disease. The CDR3 runs from the conserved cysteine through the conserved F or W. A D gene is named only where the DNA matches it firmly. Clone size is stated in some rows and not others, as once, few, many or a class when expanded.

size: .; V: TRBV5-4; J: TRBJ2-2; length: 14; D: TRBD2; CDR3: CASSFRGRAGELFF; DNA: TGTGCCAGCAGCTTTCGGGGGAGGGCCGGGGAGCTGTTTTTT
size: .; V: TRBV7-6; J: TRBJ2-1; length: 18; D: TRBD2; CDR3: CASSSGTSGGPGHNEQFF; DNA: TGTGCCAGCAGCTCGGGGACTAGCGGGGGGCCGGGCCACAATGAGCAGTTCTTC
size: .; V: TRBV6-4; J: TRBJ1-2; length: 15; D: TRBD1; CDR3: CASSDSGTAYYGYTF; DNA: TGTGCCAGCAGTGACTCCGGGACAGCTTACTATGGCTACACCTTC
size: .; V: TRBV2; J: TRBJ2-6; length: 13; D: .; CDR3: CASTQTGANVLTF; DNA: TGTGCCAGCACCCAAACTGGGGCCAACGTCCTGACTTTC
size: .; V: TRBV28; J: TRBJ1-5; length: 15; D: TRBD1; CDR3: CASSSWTGANQPQHF; DNA: TGTGCCAGCAGTAGCTGGACAGGGGCCAATCAGCCCCAGCATTTT
size: .; V: TRBV19; J: TRBJ1-4; length: 15; D: .; CDR3: CASSILGVPTEKLFF; DNA: TGTGCCAGTAGTATATTGGGAGTTCCTACAGAAAAACTGTTTTTT
size: .; V: TRBV5-4; J: TRBJ2-1; length: 15; D: .; CDR3: CASSFLGQAGGEQFF; DNA: TGTGCCAGCAGCTTTCTGGGCCAGGCCGGAGGTGAGCAGTTCTTC
size: few; V: TRBV6-5; J: TRBJ2-7; length: 15; D: .; CDR3: CASSYFTASSYEQYF; DNA: TGTGCCAGCAGTTACTTCACCGCCAGCTCCTACGAGCAGTACTTC
size: .; V: TRBV3-1/TRBV3-2; J: TRBJ2-3; length: 14; D: .; CDR3: CASSRLPDTDTQYF; DNA: TGTGCCAGCAGCCGACTACCCGACACAGATACGCAGTATTTT
size: .; V: TRBV27; J: TRBJ2-1; length: 16; D: TRBD1; CDR3: CASSLWGQGSFNEQFF; DNA: TGTGCCAGCAGTTTGTGGGGACAGGGGAGCTTCAATGAGCAGTTCTTC
size: .; V: TRBV5-1; J: TRBJ2-5; length: 15; D: .; CDR3: CASSLVGGKEQTQYF; DNA: TGCGCCAGCAGCTTGGTTGGGGGCAAGGAACAGACCCAGTACTTC
size: once; V: TRBV5-5; J: TRBJ2-1; length: 16; D: TRBD2; CDR3: CASSLGLAHSYNEQFF; DNA: TGTGCCAGCAGCTTGGGACTAGCGCACTCCTACAATGAGCAGTTCTTC
size: .; V: TRBV28; J: TRBJ2-7; length: 14; D: .; CDR3: CATKEDSFSYEQYF; DNA: TGTGCCACCAAGGAGGACAGCTTCTCCTACGAGCAGTACTTC
size: .; V: TRBV6-6; J: TRBJ2-1; length: 14; D: TRBD1; CDR3: CASSTQGAWNEQFF; DNA: TGTGCCAGCAGTACACAGGGGGCCTGGAATGAGCAGTTCTTC
size: .; V: TRBV19; J: TRBJ2-1; length: 11; D: .; CDR3: CASSISGEQFF; DNA: TGTGCCAGTAGTATATCCGGTGAGCAGTTCTTC
size: .; V: TRBV19; J: TRBJ2-1; length: 16; D: TRBD2; CDR3: CASSPSGGAGYFEQFF; DNA: TGTGCCAGTAGTCCCAGCGGGGGGGCGGGGTATTTTGAGCAGTTCTTC
size: .; V: TRBV13; J: TRBJ2-5; length: 11; D: .; CDR3: CASSFVKTQYF; DNA: TGTGCCAGCAGCTTTGTAAAGACCCAGTACTTC
size: .; V: TRBV2; J: TRBJ1-1; length: 13; D: .; CDR3: CASKEGFNTEAFF; DNA: TGTGCCAGCAAAGAGGGATTCAACACTGAAGCTTTCTTT
size: .; V: TRBV6-5; J: TRBJ1-2; length: 14; D: .; CDR3: CASSLSQGNYGYTF; DNA: TGTGCCAGCAGTCTGTCACAGGGAAACTATGGCTACACCTTC
size: .; V: TRBV4-2; J: TRBJ2-5; length: 14; D: TRBD1; CDR3: CASSQSDREVTQYF; DNA: TGTGCCAGCAGCCAGTCGGACAGGGAGGTGACCCAGTACTTC
size: .; V: TRBV10-3; J: TRBJ1-6; length: 17; D: TRBD1; CDR3: CAISDSGQAIGTSPLHF; DNA: TGTGCCATCAGTGACTCGGGACAGGCGATTGGAACATCACCCCTCCACTTT
size: .; V: TRBV2; J: TRBJ1-2; length: 14; D: .; CDR3: CASTTTRAGGGYTF; DNA: TGTGCCAGCACCACCACGAGGGCGGGAGGGGGCTACACCTTC
size: .; V: TRBV4-1; J: TRBJ2-1; length: 14; D: .; CDR3: CASSQAGGTPWQFF; DNA: TGCGCCAGCAGCCAAGCCGGTGGGACTCCCTGGCAGTTCTTC
size: .; V: TRBV24-1; J: TRBJ2-5; length: 15; D: .; CDR3: CATSDLRHEGETQYF; DNA: TGTGCCACCAGTGATTTGCGACACGAGGGAGAGACTCAGTACTTC
size: .; V: TRBV6-5; J: TRBJ2-7; length: 13; D: .; CDR3: CASSYGSGFEQYF; DNA: TGTGCCAGCAGTTACGGGTCAGGGTTCGAGCAGTACTTC
size: .; V: TRBV12-3/TRBV12-4; J: TRBJ1-2; length: 12; D: .; CDR3: CASTRDAAGYTF; DNA: TGTGCCAGCACCCGGGATGCGGCTGGCTACACCTTC
size: once; V: TRBV30; J: TRBJ1-1; length: 12; D: .; CDR3: CAWSVRGTEAFF; DNA: TGTGCCTGGAGTGTCAGGGGAACTGAAGCTTTCTTT
size: .; V: TRBV7-2; J: TRBJ1-2; length: 13; D: .; CDR3: CASSSPPSQGYTF; DNA: TGTGCCAGCAGCTCCCCCCCCTCGCAGGGCTACACCTTC
size: .; V: TRBV6-5; J: TRBJ1-5; length: 14; D: TRBD1; CDR3: CASRGQTGIQPQHF; DNA: TGTGCCAGCAGGGGACAGACGGGCATTCAGCCCCAGCATTTT
size: few; V: TRBV7-2; J: TRBJ1-5; length: 15; D: .; CDR3: CASSLSAGGNQPQHF; DNA: TGTGCCAGCAGCTTATCTGCAGGGGGCAATCAGCCCCAGCATTTT
size: .; V: TRBV7-2; J: TRBJ1-1; length: 11; D: .; CDR3: CASGGNTEAFF; DNA: TGTGCCAGCGGAGGGAACACTGAAGCTTTCTTT
size: .; V: TRBV2; J: TRBJ1-6; length: 15; D: .; CDR3: CASSERAGANSPLHF; DNA: TGTGCCAGCAGTGAAAGGGCTGGGGCAAATTCACCCCTCCACTTT
size: .; V: TRBV19; J: TRBJ2-3; length: 14; D: .; CDR3: CASSPGQNTDTQYF; DNA: TGTGCCAGTAGTCCGGGACAAAACACAGATACGCAGTATTTT
size: .; V: TRBV2; J: TRBJ2-7; length: 15; D: TRBD1; CDR3: CASSATDRVDYEQYF; DNA: TGTGCCAGCAGTGCAACGGACAGGGTAGACTACGAGCAGTACTTC
size: .; V: TRBV18; J: TRBJ1-1; length: 14; D: .; CDR3: CASSPPGAGVSAFF; DNA: TGTGCCAGCTCACCACCGGGGGCGGGGGTCTCAGCTTTCTTT
size: .; V: TRBV27; J: TRBJ1-5; length: 14; D: TRBD1; CDR3: CASSSTGRNQPQHF; DNA: TGTGCCAGCAGTTCGACAGGGCGCAATCAGCCCCAGCATTTT
size: .; V: TRBV2; J: TRBJ1-2; length: 13; D: TRBD1; CDR3: CASSGTGLYGYTF; DNA: TGTGCCAGCAGTGGGACAGGCCTCTATGGCTACACCTTC
size: .; V: TRBV6-5; J: TRBJ2-2; length: 14; D: .; CDR3: CASTPAGDTGELFF; DNA: TGTGCCAGCACCCCCGCCGGGGACACCGGGGAGCTGTTTTTT
size: .; V: TRBV11-2; J: TRBJ2-1; length: 17; D: .; CDR3: CASSLVGLWSSYNEQFF; DNA: TGTGCCAGCAGCTTAGTGGGACTTTGGAGCTCCTACAATGAGCAGTTCTTC
size: once; V: TRBV18; J: TRBJ1-3; length: 14; D: .; CDR3: CASSPPSRGNTIYF; DNA: TGTGCCAGCTCACCACCGAGCAGAGGGAACACCATATATTTT
size: .; V: TRBV2; J: TRBJ1-3; length: 14; D: .; CDR3: CASTPTGTGNTIYF; DNA: TGTGCCAGCACACCAACAGGGACAGGAAACACCATATATTTT
size: .; V: TRBV13; J: TRBJ2-5; length: 15; D: TRBD2; CDR3: CASSLRTSDQETQYF; DNA: TGTGCCAGCAGCCTAAGGACTAGCGACCAAGAGACCCAGTACTTC
size: .; V: TRBV4-1; J: TRBJ2-2; length: 14; D: .; CDR3: CASGQGQNTGELFF; DNA: TGCGCCAGCGGGCAGGGACAGAACACCGGGGAGCTGTTTTTT
size: .; V: TRBV24-1; J: TRBJ2-7; length: 14; D: TRBD1; CDR3: CATSDSGQGGRQYF; DNA: TGTGCCACCAGTGATTCGGGACAGGGGGGTCGGCAGTACTTC
size: .; V: TRBV5-4; J: TRBJ1-1; length: 14; D: .; CDR3: CASSLGESYTEAFF; DNA: TGTGCCAGCAGCTTGGGGGAGTCGTACACTGAAGCTTTCTTT
size: .; V: TRBV4-1; J: TRBJ2-5; length: 15; D: TRBD2; CDR3: CASSNRLAGRETQYF; DNA: TGCGCCAGCAGCAACCGACTAGCGGGGAGAGAGACCCAGTACTTC
size: .; V: TRBV5-5; J: TRBJ1-4; length: 17; D: .; CDR3: CASSYLPQGPPNEKLFF; DNA: TGTGCCAGCAGCTACCTTCCACAGGGCCCCCCTAATGAAAAACTGTTTTTT
size: .; V: TRBV7-2; J: TRBJ2-5; length: 16; D: .; CDR3: CASSLDYRTAQETQYF; DNA: TGTGCCAGCAGCTTAGATTATAGGACAGCCCAAGAGACCCAGTACTTC
size: .; V: TRBV6-2/TRBV6-3; J: TRBJ1-1; length: 15; D: .; CDR3: CASSPPGHPNTEAFF; DNA: TGTGCCAGCAGTCCACCGGGACACCCGAACACTGAAGCTTTCTTT
size: .; V: TRBV21-1; J: TRBJ2-3; length: 18; D: .; CDR3: CASSKKASTGAIWGTQYF; DNA: TGTGCCAGCAGCAAAAAAGCTTCGACAGGGGCGATCTGGGGTACGCAGTATTTT
size: .; V: TRBV2; J: TRBJ1-6; length: 13; D: TRBD1; CDR3: CASRGQGNSPLHF; DNA: TGTGCCAGCAGAGGACAGGGAAATTCACCCCTCCACTTT
size: once; V: TRBV3-1/TRBV3-2; J: TRBJ2-7; length: 14; D: TRBD1; CDR3: CATLPGQGTYEQYF; DNA: TGTGCCACTCTGCCGGGACAGGGAACCTACGAGCAGTACTTC
size: .; V: TRBV5-1; J: TRBJ2-7; length: 16; D: .; CDR3: CASSLEPRGGSYEQYF; DNA: TGCGCCAGCAGCTTGGAGCCTAGAGGCGGCTCCTACGAGCAGTACTTC